Below, one TCR beta chain is given with its context. No antigen is known for it. The sample originates from a study of blood T cells in healthy people across ages. Germline CDR1 is LGHDT and CDR2 is YNNKEL (reference sequence). V gave up 4 bases and J gave up 10 bases, with 11 bases separating them. The CDR3 totals 13 residues. Broader study findings: A conclusive naive versus antigen-experienced comparison was prevented by the unsorted PBMCs. Total diversity from one million sequenced T cells was likely underestimated.

A second PCR of 7 to 11 cycles used a sample-barcoded 5' primer and a J-beta primer mix. TCRdb independently ran MiXCR on the 5' RACE reads; one entry per CDR3 protein. Of almost 1 million distinct CDR3 sequences listed, just over 50% are singletons. This sequence was found in an older woman in good health. The chain joins TRBV3-1 to TRBJ1-6; D is undetermined. Sequenced material: blood. CDR3 region: CASSPSDISPLHF. The CDR3 DNA is TGTGCCAGCAGCCCGAGTGACATATCACCCCTCCACTTT.